This paragraph covers one T cell receptor (beta chain) sequence. Its antigen remains unidentified. Germline-derived CDR1 and CDR2 are MNHNS and SASEGT. V was pared by 0 bases and J by 8 bases, with 13 bases between. This CDR3 spans 14 amino acids. These data are taken from a study of shared clonotypes between healthy human individuals. The naive CD8 subset, CD45RO-negative cells positively selected for CCR7, excluded terminally differentiated effector memory CD45RA+ cells. Sequencing used immunoSEQ multiplex PCR; TCRdb keeps in-frame clones, though not all of them. Of 800,000 or so clones listed, just over 95% were seen once; the top ten hold approximately 0.2%. General study findings and limits: Researchers sampled only blood; tissue repertoires likely differ. Estimated clonotype richness was generally higher in naive than memory subsets.

This chain links TRBV6-1 with TRBJ1-1; D gene unclear. The sequence derives from a man aged 25-45 years in good health. Sequences were obtained from naive CD8+ T cells sorted from blood. CDR3 sequence: CASSEARRVWEAFF. The CDR3 DNA is TGTGCCAGCAGTGAAGCGAGGCGGGTATGGGAAGCTTTCTTT.